The next 24 T cell receptor beta chains were all read from a single sample in a study of T cells expressing NK-cell markers. For each CDR3 protein, TCRdb gives one entry from its re-call of the 5' RACE reads, without DNA. This repertoire comprises a few hundred thousand distinct CDR3 sequences; its ten largest clones make up 5.2%. Sequencing input: blood T cells: a sorted CD56 or NKG2C T cell subset, CD4+ or CD8+ T cells, or bulk PBMC T cells (not recorded which). These receptors were obtained from a man aged 18-70 years in good health.

The chain combines TRBV20-1 with TRBJ2-2. The CDR3 covers 18 residues. Per germline, CDR1 DFQATT and CDR2 SNEGSKA (reference sequence). The CDR3 sequence is CSARELPNKFLSTGELFF.

The chain has TRBV20-1 and TRBJ2-5; the D call from TCRdb, TRBD1, cannot be confirmed without DNA. Germline CDR1 reads DFQATT; CDR2 reads SNEGSKA (reference sequence). The CDR3 contains 11 residues. CDR3 protein: CSASGLETQYF.

The V call is TRBV7-2, the J call TRBJ2-5; TCRdb calls TRBD2, which cannot be checked without DNA. This CDR3 has 15 residues. Germline-derived CDR1 and CDR2 are SGHTA and FQGNSA. The CDR3 sequence: CASSKGGGPWETQYF.

The chain combines TRBV2 with TRBJ2-3. Germline lookup yields CDR1 SNHLY and CDR2 FYNNEI. This CDR3 is 14 amino acids long. The CDR3 sequence is CASSGGLRWDTQYF.

The rearrangement joins TRBV7-7 to TRBJ2-7; there is no DNA to check the TCRdb D call of TRBD2. The CDR3 runs 13 residues. In germline, CDR1 is SSHAT, CDR2 FNYEAQ (reference sequence). The CDR3 sequence is CASSPAGGSEQYF.

V and J are TRBV20-1 and TRBJ2-7; TCRdb designates TRBD2, a call that cannot be tested without DNA. The CDR3 has 14 amino acids. Germline loops: CDR1 DFQATT, CDR2 SNEGSKA (reference sequence). CDR3 in amino acids: CSAGGATYSYEQYF.

The V call is TRBV6-5, the J call TRBJ1-5; lacking DNA, the TRBD1 call made by TCRdb goes unchecked. The CDR3 length is 14 residues. CDR1 is MNHEY and CDR2 is SVGAGI in the germline V gene. CDR3 in amino acids: CASSSPREDQPQHF.

The chain employs TRBV7-9 and TRBJ2-3; as DNA is missing, the TRBD1 call by TCRdb cannot be tested. The length of the CDR3 is 17 residues. Germline values: CDR1 SEHNR, CDR2 FQNEAQ (reference sequence). The CDR3 sequence: CASSPQGFRVGTDTQYF.

The chain carries TRBV9 and TRBJ2-2; TCRdb reports TRBD2, a call that lacks DNA to check it against. Germline values: CDR1 SGDLS, CDR2 YYNGEE. The CDR3 loop spans 19 amino acids. CDR3 sequence: CASSVYPPQAGALTGELFF.

This chain connects TRBV20-1 to TRBJ2-7. The germline V gene has CDR1 DFQATT and CDR2 SNEGSKA (reference sequence). The CDR3 is made up of 14 amino acids. CDR3 sequence: CSASDSQRGYEQYF.

The V and J genes are TRBV12-3 or TRBV12-4 and TRBJ1-3. This CDR3 has 12 residues. CDR3 amino acids: CASSYARNTIYF.

The rearrangement uses TRBV12-3 or TRBV12-4 and TRBJ1-5; TCRdb selects TRBD1, and the lack of DNA leaves this call unchecked. The CDR3 has 14 amino acids. The chain's CDR3 is CASSDRDGNQPQHF.

J is TRBJ2-3 and V is TRBV9; the D gene TCRdb calls, TRBD1, cannot be checked with no DNA. Germline V lookup: CDR1 SGDLS, CDR2 YYNGEE. The CDR3 is made up of 14 amino acids. The CDR3 here is CASSVRGWADTQYF.

V usage is TRBV3-1 and J usage is TRBJ1-4; TCRdb picks TRBD1, but there is no DNA to check that call. From germline, CDR1 is LGHDT and CDR2 YNNKEL (reference sequence). The CDR3 runs to 16 residues. This CDR3 reads CASSPPTGQGEEKLFF.

The V and J genes are TRBV2 and TRBJ2-7; with no DNA, the TCRdb D assignment of TRBD2 cannot be verified. There are 15 residues in the CDR3. The germline gives CDR1 SNHLY, CDR2 FYNNEI. This CDR3 reads CAARRERGNTYEQYF.

J is TRBJ1-5 and V is TRBV18. CDR1 is KGHSH and CDR2 is LQKENI in the germline V gene. The CDR3 sequence is 15 residues long. CDR3 sequence: CASSPSDVSNQPQHF.

V usage is TRBV11-2 and J usage is TRBJ2-3; TCRdb picks TRBD1, but there is no DNA to check that call. CDR1 and CDR2 (germline): SGHAT, FQNNGV. The CDR3 runs 17 residues. The CDR3 here is CASSLLSGEGILDTQYF.

The rearrangement joins TRBV18 to TRBJ2-2; TCRdb's D call of TRBD2 is untestable without DNA. This CDR3 is built from 16 residues. Germline V gene sequence: CDR1 KGHSH, CDR2 LQKENI. This CDR3 reads CASSPLTGPNTGELFF.

The CDR3 reads CASRGTEHFGAQYF. The rearrangement links TRBV10-3 to TRBJ2-5; TCRdb proposes TRBD1, but this gene call is untestable without DNA. The CDR3 sequence is 14 residues long. The germline CDR1 and CDR2 sequences are ENHRY and SYGVKD.

This chain uses TRBV5-1 with TRBJ2-4. The CDR3 contains 13 residues. The germline V gene encodes CDR1 SGHRS and CDR2 YFSETQ. CDR3: CASSLGAKNIQYF.

The chain recombines TRBV7-8 with TRBJ1-1; TCRdb's D call, TRBD1, is unchecked because there is no DNA. There are 15 residues in the CDR3. Germline CDR1 SGHVS, CDR2 FQNEAQ. This chain's CDR3 is CASSLRGQGPTEAFF.

The genes are TRBV7-8 and TRBJ1-5. The CDR3 is 16 residues long. Germline V lookup: CDR1 SGHVS, CDR2 FQNEAQ. CDR3 sequence reads: CASSLDLGYSNQPQHF. Looking up the rest from reference TRBV7-8 and TRBJ1-5 gives the full variable domain: GAGVSQSPRYKVAKRGQDVALRCDPISGHVSLFWYQQALGQGPEFLTYFQNEAQLDKSGLPSDRFFAERPEGSVSTLKIQRTQQEDSAVYLCASSLDLGYSNQPQHFGDGTRLSIL.

The chain links TRBV19 to TRBJ2-1; TCRdb calls TRBD1, which cannot be checked without DNA. In germline, CDR1 is LNHDA, CDR2 SQIVND (reference sequence). The CDR3 is 15 amino acids. CDR3 protein: CASSISGVVYNEQFF.

CDR3 sequence reads: CASSKVGSYNSPLHF. The gene calls are TRBV5-4 and TRBJ1-6. The CDR3 totals 15 residues. The germline V gene encodes CDR1 SGHNT and CDR2 YYREEE (reference sequence).